The 20 T cell receptor beta chains in this list originate from one sample, sequenced in a study of brain T cells in children with intractable seizures. Profiled with immunoSEQ multiplex PCR; TCRdb holds only in-frame clones, not every one. The profile covers 80,000 or so clones, with around 91% appearing a single time and about 24% taken by the ten largest. Material: peripheral blood, obtained at surgery. The receptors come from a girl aged 2-10 years with Rasmussen encephalitis and intractable seizures.

The rearrangement joins TRBV11-3 to TRBJ2-5; D is perhaps TRBD2 (5 bases). In germline, CDR1 is SGHNT, CDR2 YENEEA. Trimming took 6 bases from V and 4 from J, leaving 12 bases between them. This CDR3 is 13 amino acids long. The CDR3 nucleotides are TGTGCCAGCAGACTAGATTTGGCAGAGACCCAGTACTTC. Residues: CASRLDLAETQYF.

The V and J genes are TRBV9 and TRBJ2-1; no reliable D call. From germline, CDR1 is SGDLS and CDR2 YYNGEE. This CDR3 has 15 residues. Trimming removed 2 bases from V and 5 bases from J, with 14 bases in between. The DNA of the CDR3 is TGTGCCAGCAGCGTCCTGCCCAACCGGAACAATGAGCAGTTCTTC. Translation gives CASSVLPNRNNEQFF.

The genes are TRBV6-5 and TRBJ1-4; D remains unclear. The V gene's germline CDR1 is MNHEY and CDR2 SVGAGI. This CDR3 is built from 15 residues. V was pared by 2 bases and J by 0 bases, with 7 bases between. The CDR3, as DNA: TGTGCCAGCAGTTACGGGTCACCAACTAATGAAAAACTGTTTTTT. This encodes CASSYGSPTNEKLFF.

This rearrangement joins TRBV27 to TRBJ2-7; D is possibly TRBD1 or TRBD2 (5 bases each). The CDR3 runs 15 residues. From germline, CDR1 is MNHEY and CDR2 SMNVEV (reference sequence). With 7 bases removed from V and 6 bases from J, the gap between germline ends came to 22 bases. CDR3 amino acids: CASKVSQGPQGEQYF. As DNA, the CDR3 is TGTGCCAGCAAAGTTTCTCAGGGACCGCAAGGCGAGCAGTACTTC.

J is TRBJ2-1 and V is TRBV6-6, with a weak D call TRBD2 (6 bases). Germline V gives CDR1 MNHNY, CDR2 SVGAGI (reference sequence). The V gene lost 0 bases and the J gene lost 5 bases, with 8 bases spanning the gap. The CDR3 loop spans 14 amino acids. CDR3 sequence (DNA): TGTGCCAGCAGTTACTCTAGCGGAAACAATGAGCAGTTCTTC. Its protein is CASSYSSGNNEQFF.

V and J are TRBV5-1 and TRBJ2-3; D may be TRBD1 (5 bases). Trimming removed 2 bases at V and 12 bases at J, with 19 bases between. The CDR3 spans 14 residues. From germline, CDR1 is SGHRS and CDR2 YFSETQ. CDR3 in amino acids: CASSFQGESVSQYF. DNA of the CDR3: TGCGCCAGCAGCTTTCAGGGTGAATCGGTGTCACAGTATTTT.

This chain uses TRBV15 with TRBJ2-1; TRBD2 aligns across 8 bases. CDR1 and CDR2 from the germline V gene are LNHNV and YYDKDF (reference sequence). V shed 3 bases, J shed 3 bases, and the junction held 1 base outside the gene matches. This CDR3 region has 14 residues. The CDR3 region has the DNA TGTGCCACCAGCAGCGGGAGGGACTACAATGAGCAGTTCTTC. Translating gives CATSSGRDYNEQFF.

The J gene is TRBJ1-2, the V gene TRBV7-9, with D possibly being TRBD1 (6 bases). The CDR3 runs 13 residues. Germline V gives CDR1 SEHNR, CDR2 FQNEAQ (reference sequence). V dropped 4 bases and J dropped 3 bases, with 9 bases sitting between them. Here the CDR3 reads CASSSTGDYGYTF. The CDR3 region has the DNA TGTGCCAGCAGCTCGACAGGCGACTATGGCTACACCTTC.

V gene TRBV5-4 combines with J gene TRBJ2-2; possibly TRBD2 for D (5 bases). This CDR3 has 15 amino acids. V lost 1 base to trimming and J lost 5 bases, with 12 bases between them. Germline V gives CDR1 SGHNT, CDR2 YYREEE (reference sequence). The CDR3 loop is CASSLRFRGTGELFF. CDR3 DNA: TGTGCCAGCAGCTTGCGGTTTCGGGGAACCGGGGAGCTGTTTTTT.

This chain connects TRBV6-5 to TRBJ2-7; 12 nucleotides agree with TRBD1. The V and J ends lost 7 bases and 5 bases, in that order; junction bases with no gene match: 3. The germline V gene encodes CDR1 MNHEY and CDR2 SVGAGI. The CDR3 spans 13 residues. The CDR3 loop is CASTGTGGDEQYF. The DNA for the CDR3 is TGTGCCAGCACCGGGACAGGGGGCGACGAGCAGTACTTC.

The chain has TRBV6-2 or TRBV6-3 and TRBJ2-3; TRBD2 matches 10 bases. The junction had 5 bases not matched to a gene; V was cut back by 2 bases and J by 3 bases. Germline V gene lookup returns CDR1 MNHEY and CDR2 SVGEGT. This CDR3 spans 16 amino acids. CDR3 sequence (DNA): TGTGCCAGCAGTTACCCAGGGACTAGCGAGACAGATACGCAGTATTTT. Protein: CASSYPGTSETDTQYF.

This clone has only one observation. CDR3 region: CATRPGNSTVTDDQPQHF. In nucleotides, the CDR3 is TGTGCCACTAGACCGGGAAATTCGACGGTAACGGACGATCAGCCCCAGCATTTT. V and J are TRBV24-1 and TRBJ1-5; D is ambiguous. Per the germline V gene, CDR1 is KGHDR and CDR2 is SFDVKD. The V and J ends lost 10 bases and 5 bases respectively, with 29 bases between them. This CDR3 has 18 residues.

The rearrangement uses TRBV5-6 and TRBJ2-2; 10 bases are shared with TRBD2. Germline CDR1 reads SGHDT; CDR2 reads YYEEEE. This CDR3 is built from 17 residues. Trimming removed 4 bases from V and 4 bases from J; junction bases left unmatched: 10. CDR3 in amino acids: CASSASFSGRSTGELFF. Written as DNA, the CDR3 is TGTGCCAGCAGCGCGTCTTTTAGCGGGAGGTCCACCGGGGAGCTGTTTTTT.

The V gene is TRBV5-1, the J gene TRBJ1-1; possible D gene TRBD1, 5 bases. Germline assignment: CDR1 SGHRS and CDR2 YFSETQ. CDR3 size: 12 residues. V was cut by 0 bases and J by 11 bases, with 11 bases left in between. This CDR3 reads CASSLVGGTAFF. DNA for the CDR3: TGCGCCAGCAGCTTGGTCGGCGGGACGGCTTTCTTT.

The J gene is TRBJ1-5, the V gene TRBV7-2, with D maybe TRBD1 (5 bases). Looked up from germline, CDR1 is SGHTA and CDR2 is FQGNSA. The V and J ends lost 2 bases and 5 bases respectively, with 16 bases between them. This CDR3 has 16 residues. This chain's CDR3 is CASSLSGQGFDQPQHF. In nucleotides, the CDR3 is TGTGCCAGCAGCTTAAGTGGGCAGGGCTTTGATCAGCCCCAGCATTTT.

The V call is TRBV30, the J call TRBJ2-5; D possibly corresponds to TRBD1 (5 bases). Per germline, CDR1 GTSNPN and CDR2 SVGIG (reference sequence). V was trimmed by 1 base and J by 5 bases, leaving 8 bases between them. This CDR3 is 12 amino acids long. DNA for the CDR3: TGTGCCTGGAGTGAGACAGCGGAGACCCAGTACTTC. Its translation: CAWSETAETQYF.

The rearrangement joins TRBV11-2 to TRBJ1-2; TRBD1 aligns across 7 bases. Germline CDR1 reads SGHAT; CDR2 reads FQNNGV. The CDR3 is 14 residues long. Trimming took 5 bases from V and 2 from J; bases not matched to a gene: 5. The CDR3 DNA is TGTGCCAGCAGCCCGACAGGGATGAACTATGGCTACACCTTC. Its protein is CASSPTGMNYGYTF.

The gene calls are TRBV19 and TRBJ1-3; D is undetermined. The germline V gene has CDR1 LNHDA and CDR2 SQIVND (reference sequence). V lost 4 bases to trimming and J lost 0 bases, with 10 bases between them. CDR3 length equals 15 residues. The CDR3 sequence: CASSRRGDSGNTIYF. The CDR3 coding sequence is TGTGCCAGTAGTAGGAGAGGAGACTCTGGAAACACCATATATTTT.

V is TRBV27 and J is TRBJ2-3, with D perhaps TRBD1 or TRBD2 (5 bases each). Per germline, CDR1 MNHEY and CDR2 SMNVEV (reference sequence). Trimming cost V 8 bases and J 0 bases, with 18 bases left between them. This CDR3 has 16 residues. The CDR3 bases are TGTGCCAGCGGCCCCGAGGGACGGTCTAGCACAGATACGCAGTATTTT. The encoded protein is CASGPEGRSSTDTQYF.

The V and J genes are TRBV3-1 (or the pseudogene TRBV3-2) and TRBJ1-1; D is ambiguous. This CDR3 contains 13 residues. V lost 0 bases and J lost 4, with 6 bases in between. Germline lookup yields CDR1 LGHDT and CDR2 YNNKEL (reference sequence). The CDR3 loop is CASSQDRGTEAFF. CDR3 coding DNA: TGTGCCAGCAGCCAAGACAGAGGCACTGAAGCTTTCTTT.